A single sample gave rise to the 11 T cell receptor beta chains below, sequenced in a study of T-cell memory formation after mild COVID-19. TCRdb redid the calling of the 5' RACE reads with MiXCR, one entry per CDR3 protein. The sample records approximately 150,000 distinct CDR3 sequences, roughly 13% being singletons. The sample consisted of PBMCs or a T cell subset sorted from them (not recorded which). The receptors derive from a young man who had mild COVID-19 (a few samples of this study predate the infection). Cell type and time point are not known.

This clonotype was recorded many times. The chain has TRBV15 and TRBJ2-5; 9 bases are shared with TRBD1. The CDR3 covers 16 residues. V shed 0 bases and J 9 bases; nucleotides not matched to a gene: 11. Germline CDR1 reads LNHNV; CDR2 reads YYDKDF (reference sequence). CDR3 DNA: TGTGCCACCAGCAGAGATAAAGGGACAGGGTTTTTTTCCCAGTACTTC. It translates to CATSRDKGTGFFSQYF. The full variable domain, completed using reference TRBV15 and TRBJ2-5, is DAMVIQNPRYQVTQFGKPVTLSCSQTLNHNVMYWYQQKSSQAPKLLFHYYDKDFNNEADTPDNFQSRRPNTSFCFLDIRSPGLGDTAMYLCATSRDKGTGFFSQYFGPGTRLLVL.

The chain couples TRBV9 to TRBJ2-5; 7 nucleotides align to TRBD1. J was trimmed by 11 bases and V by 1 base; bases with no gene match: 5. The CDR3 contains 12 residues. The germline gives CDR1 SGDLS, CDR2 YYNGEE. CDR3 loop: CASSVTTGTQYF. CDR3 sequence (DNA): TGTGCCAGCAGCGTAACGACAGGGACACAGTACTTC.

The rearrangement uses TRBV7-9 and TRBJ2-6; D remains unclear. Germline values: CDR1 SEHNR, CDR2 FQNEAQ (reference sequence). The ends were cut back, 6 bases at V and 1 base at J, with 10 bases in the middle. CDR3 size: 15 residues. CDR3 in amino acids: CASSPSASGANVLTF. The DNA of the CDR3 is TGTGCCAGCAGTCCCTCGGCGTCTGGGGCCAACGTCCTGACTTTC. Drawing the rest from reference TRBV7-9 and TRBJ2-6, the complete variable domain is DTGVSQNPRHKITKRGQNVTFRCDPISEHNRLYWYRQTLGQGPEFLTYFQNEAQLEKSRLLSDRFSAERPKGSFSTLEIQRTEQGDSAMYLCASSPSASGANVLTFGAGSRLTVL.

The chain recombines TRBV20-1 with TRBJ2-5, with D uncertain. Trimming stripped 3 bases from V and 5 bases from J, with 10 bases between. The length of the CDR3 is 12 residues. Germline V gene sequence: CDR1 DFQATT, CDR2 SNEGSKA (reference sequence). For the CDR3, the DNA is TGCAGTGCTAGTAATTCGGAGGAGACCCAGTACTTC. It encodes CSASNSEETQYF.

This clonotype was detected only a few times. This chain uses TRBV10-3 with TRBJ1-5, with D tentatively TRBD1 (5 bases). CDR1 is ENHRY, CDR2 SYGVKD, per germline. CDR3 length equals 14 residues. Trimming took 7 bases from V and 2 from J, leaving 12 bases between them. The CDR3 nucleotides read TGTGCCATCAAACCGGGGACGGGCAATCAGCCCCAGCATTTT. Its translation is CAIKPGTGNQPQHF.

The chain combines TRBV28 with TRBJ2-3, with no clear D. CDR3 length equals 13 residues. V shed 4 bases and J shed 4 bases, with 9 bases lying between them. Germline V gene data show CDR1 as MDHEN and CDR2 as SYDVKM. The CDR3 region is CASSSPGADTQYF. The CDR3 DNA follows: TGTGCCAGCAGTTCTCCTGGGGCAGATACGCAGTATTTT.

This clonotype has a handful of counts. V is TRBV3-1 and J is TRBJ1-2, with 7 bases aligning to TRBD1. Germline values: CDR1 LGHDT, CDR2 YNNKEL (reference sequence). The CDR3 is made up of 17 amino acids. J was trimmed by 8 bases and V by 4 bases; bases with no gene match: 19. CDR3 sequence (DNA): TGTGCCAGCAGCCCCACCGGTCAGGGGGGACAGTCTGGCGGCTACACCTTC. Its translation is CASSPTGQGGQSGGYTF.

This clonotype has a handful of counts. This chain links TRBV3-1 with TRBJ1-2; the D gene is possibly TRBD1 (5 bases). Germline V gene data show CDR1 as LGHDT and CDR2 as YNNKEL (reference sequence). V was pared by 8 bases and J by 2 bases, with 9 bases between. The CDR3 has 12 residues. CDR3 loop: CASSGRNYGYTF. CDR3 coding DNA: TGTGCCAGCTCGGGACGGAACTATGGCTACACCTTC.

This clonotype was picked up a small number of times. The rearrangement links TRBV30 to TRBJ1-4; D gene unclear. Germline lookup yields CDR1 GTSNPN and CDR2 SVGIG (reference sequence). Trimming removed 3 bases from V and 4 bases from J, with 9 bases in between. The CDR3 runs to 13 residues. CDR3 in DNA: TGTGCCTGGAGCCGGCCAGATAATGAAAAACTGTTTTTT. Amino acid sequence: CAWSRPDNEKLFF.

The CDR3 spells CASSYYDRPNTGELFF. CDR3 nucleotides: TGTGCCAGCAGTTACTACGACAGACCGAACACCGGGGAGCTGTTTTTT. The chain couples TRBV6-6 to TRBJ2-2, with D perhaps matching TRBD1 (5 bases). This CDR3 spans 16 amino acids. CDR1 is MNHNY and CDR2 is SVGAGI in the germline V gene (reference sequence). V lost 1 base to trimming and J lost 0 bases, with 9 bases between them.

This clonotype was detected many times. The V and J genes are TRBV5-1 and TRBJ2-7; TRBD1 matches 10 bases. The length of the CDR3 is 14 residues. Germline V gives CDR1 SGHRS, CDR2 YFSETQ. J gave up 5 bases and V 1 base, and 3 bases lay outside the gene matches. The CDR3 nucleotides read TGCGCCAGCAGCTTGCTGACAGGGGGCAACGAGCAGTACTTC. It yields the protein CASSLLTGGNEQYF.